A single sample is the source of the 3 T cell receptor beta chains below, sequenced in a study of T and B cells in COVID-19 patients. TRB was amplified from around 230-520 ng of blood genomic DNA. Multiplex PCR with BIOMED2 TRB-A/B primer pools amplified TRB rearrangements. TCRdb ran MiXCR on the multiplex PCR reads and lists one entry per CDR3 protein. The sample comprises more than 15,000 distinct CDR3 sequences, under 30% of which are singletons, and approximately 4.6% rests with the top ten. Sequenced: blood. The source of these receptors is a human donor who had recovered from COVID-19.

The V and J genes are TRBV12-3 or TRBV12-4 and TRBJ1-1; the match to TRBD1 covers 7 bases. J lost 1 base, V lost 10 bases, and 6 bases had no gene match. The CDR3 spans 13 residues. The CDR3 reads CANRGIGNTEAFF. CDR3 bases: TGTGCCAACAGGGGAATTGGGAACACTGAAGCTTTCTTT.

V and J are TRBV18 and TRBJ1-1; TRBD1 matches 9 bases. The V segment lost 6 bases and the J segment 4 bases; nucleotides outside the gene matches: 9. Germline assignment: CDR1 KGHSH and CDR2 LQKENI. The CDR3 has 15 amino acids. Here the CDR3 reads CASSTPGQGITEAFF. DNA for the CDR3: TGTGCCAGCTCCACCCCGGGACAGGGAATCACTGAAGCTTTCTTT.

This clonotype was seen a handful of times. V is TRBV7-9 and J is TRBJ2-7, with 10 nucleotides matching TRBD1. This CDR3 is 15 amino acids long. Germline assignment: CDR1 SEHNR and CDR2 FQNEAQ (reference sequence). With 5 bases clipped from V and 5 bases from J, the junction kept 9 bases outside the gene matches. The CDR3 is CASSTLVGQGHEQYF. The CDR3 region has the DNA TGTGCCAGCAGCACCCTGGTGGGACAGGGGCACGAGCAGTACTTC.